This T cell receptor beta chain appears in the sequencing data of a study of blood T cells in healthy people across ages. Regarding the study as a whole: Using unsorted PBMCs precluded a conclusive naive versus antigen-experienced comparison. One million T cells yielded diversity estimates that were considered underestimates.

A J-beta primer mix and a sample-barcoded 5' primer were used in a second PCR of about 6 to 12 cycles. A tag from a template-switch adaptor with 12 random nucleotides marked each cDNA molecule. Each sample yielded at least 2.5 million CDR3-containing paired-end reads. TCRdb re-called the 5' RACE reads with MiXCR, one entry per CDR3 protein. The sample consists of around 650,000 distinct CDR3 sequences, around two fifths of them appearing once. V lost 6 bases, J lost 2 bases, and 5 bases stayed unmatched. CDR1 DFQATT and CDR2 SNEGSKA come from the germline V gene (reference sequence). The CDR3 spans 13 residues. This clonotype was seen a handful of times. Its target is not known.

The TCR comes from a man at least 80 years old in good health. The sequencing sample was made of blood. The rearrangement uses TRBV20-1 and TRBJ2-3, with 7 bases identical to TRBD1. The CDR3 nucleotides are TGCAGTGCCCCGGACAGGCCCACAGATACGCAGTATTTT. It codes for CSAPDRPTDTQYF.